The entry that follows covers one T cell receptor (beta chain) sequence. The antigen is undetermined. The method was immunoSEQ multiplex PCR; TCRdb's version includes in-frame clones alone and lacks a portion of them. This table has roughly 140,000 clones, around 88% appearing once. The data were obtained in a study of T cell responses to AZD1222 COVID-19 vaccine. About the study: Pooled samples include second doses given at about 4 or 12 weeks. Study-wide results and caveats: It was only a handful of AZD1222 recipients who were seropositive at baseline. Donors in the cohort were predominantly white British and more often female, and clonal diversity was possibly underestimated. Spike regions recognized by vaccine-associated CD4 TCRs spanned the protein, led by 160-218 and 743-854.

This sample comprised peripheral blood, obtained on day 0 of AZD1222 vaccination. The receptor was derived from an adult in good health.

The CDR3 nucleotides read TGTGCCAGCAGCTCCGGGGCAGATACGCAGTATTTT. This translates into CASSSGADTQYF. The gene calls are TRBV7-2 and TRBJ2-3; a weak D match, TRBD2 (5 bases). This CDR3 is built from 12 residues. Trimming removed 4 bases at V and 4 bases at J, with 6 bases between. Germline V lookup: CDR1 SGHTA, CDR2 FQGNSA.